This T cell receptor beta chain was recorded in a study of T cells in tumors after PD-1 blockade (dated by TCRdb to the late 2010s). For the wider study: Patients were excluded if they had prior checkpoint blockade, use of systemic immunosuppressants, or recent radiotherapy or other anti-cancer therapy within 4 weeks. Ongoing daily vismodegib 150 mg was also given to a subset of patients during anti-PD-1 treatment. On average, tumor samples had approximately 25,000 TCR templates (range about 550-100,000) and over 6,000 unique clonotypes, roughly 20-fold deeper than single-cell TCR sequencing. Paired single-cell RNA and TCR sequencing was done in the study on site-matched tumors from patients with BCC or SCC, both before and after anti-PD-1 therapy. RECIST version 1.1 was used to assess clinical response. On the study overall, not on this receptor specifically: Exhausted CD8+ clones expanded after therapy were mostly novel clonotypes undetected pre-treatment, suggesting clonal replacement rather than reinvigoration of pre-existing clones. In squamous cell carcinoma, around 50% of expanded exhausted clones were novel, compared with 25% to 35% of other expanded CD8+ clones. Where the novel T cell clones came from was not identified, and possible sources could include lymphoid organs or rare unexpanded clones inside the tumor or in the tumor periphery. Comparisons between pre- and post-treatment samples were the only ones where clonal replacement appeared, with none seen between two pre-treatment samples, a pattern that argues against artifacts from biopsy timing or location. Roughly two fifths of the TCR clonotypes from tumors also showed up in blood, and some novel exhausted tumor clones were present in pre-treatment blood, which suggests peripheral recruitment.

The time point label for this specimen denotes: after anti-PD-1 therapy. Tumor biopsies were site-matched, taken from the same primary tumor before and after PD-1 blockade. Patients received pembrolizumab 200 mg every 3 weeks or cemiplimab 350 mg every 2 weeks. Post-treatment squamous cell carcinoma samples were collected on average 31 days after treatment start, so that early T cell dynamics were captured. Genomic DNA extracted from tumor biopsies or peripheral blood was used for bulk TCRbeta sequencing, with input ranging from roughly 600 ng to 6,004 ng. To detect rare clonotypes with greater sensitivity than single-cell TCR sequencing, bulk TCRbeta sequencing was done on the leftover biopsy material. All patients had histologically proven advanced or metastatic basal or squamous cell carcinoma and were poor candidates for surgical resection. Serial tumor biopsies were taken during anti-PD-1 treatment from the 4 patients comprising the squamous cell carcinoma cohort. Fresh biopsies were taken from the primary tumor site, and part of the biopsy material was kept in RNAlater for exome and bulk TCR sequencing.

As to this clone: Its cognate antigen has yet to be identified. It has no much larger one-base neighbor in the sample; base qualities were not kept.

Deep TCRbeta sequencing was performed with the immunoSEQ platform. The paper's processing steps were these. Only productive rearrangements were exported from the immunoSEQ Analyzer for further analysis. A two-sided binomial test with a Bonferroni-corrected P below 0.01 was used to call clones that significantly expanded or contracted between timepoints. T cell phenotypes were assigned to bulk TCRbeta clonotypes by matching the clonotypes to single-cell RNA+TCR-seq clones with the same TCRbeta sequence. Clone enrichment in tumor was calculated as tumor frequency divided by PBMC frequency from bulk TCR sequencing. GLIPH was used to sort TCRs into specificity groups, which are clusters of distinct TCRs that likely recognize common antigens through shared CDR3 motifs. TCRdb mirrors the immuneACCESS table, restricted to in-frame sequences. Some clones are absent from its copies; in checked studies, under half trace to an unresolved V gene, and the reason for the others is unknown. Clone size and the V and J calls come from that table; the DNA yielded D and trimming. This sample has about 14,000 clones in its table, and roughly 70% of those were observed once. 25% to 35% of the sample rests with the top ten.

The germline V gene encodes CDR1 LGHNA and CDR2 YNFKEQ. From the cysteine through the phenylalanine, the CDR3 covers 17 amino acids. Only the CDR3 DNA stays, 51 bases, in frame from base 1. V loses 4 bases at its end and J loses 4 bases; junction bases beyond the gene matches: 16. The rearranged chain carries TRBV4-2 and TRBJ2-7, with 7 bases in between that match TRBD2. The sample in question was tumor tissue, obtained after anti-PD-1 treatment. The TCR comes from a human donor with cutaneous squamous cell carcinoma. The CDR3 region: CASSPFEGGPGAYEQYF. The nucleotide sequence is TGTGCCAGCAGCCCGTTTGAGGGAGGGCCGGGTGCGTACGAGCAGTACTTC.